The T cell receptor (beta chain) described here comes from a study of CD4 T cells in relation to SARS-CoV-2 and coronaviruses. On the study more broadly: Negative control cultures got HIV-1 Nef peptides or no peptide.

CD4+ T cells from unexposed donors were obtained before the COVID-19 pandemic (2011-2018). CD4+ T cells were isolated from the cells after less than 13 days of culture. Unexposed-donor CD4+ T cells were probed with SARS-CoV-2 S/N and four cold-coronavirus spikes, cells permitting. Cultures held more than 1.5 million PBMCs per well with 9 to 10 IU/ml IL-2. A remark on this clone: Its antigen is still unknown.

Study findings and constraints: SARS-CoV-2-driven expansion was significantly weaker in crossreactive than monoreactive clones.

V was pared by 5 bases and J by 2 bases, with 10 bases between. The CDR3 runs 13 residues. Germline V lookup: CDR1 MNHNY, CDR2 SVGAGI (reference sequence). Generated by immunoSEQ multiplex PCR, the TCRdb table keeps only in-frame clones and is missing some. The table lists around 24,000 clones, more than 65% of them singletons. The sample was CD4+ T cells from PBMCs, cultured in vitro. The gene calls are TRBV6-6 and TRBJ2-7; D is uncertain. This receptor was obtained from a human donor in good health. CDR3 protein: CASSPRSTYEQYF. The CDR3 nucleotides read TGTGCCAGCAGTCCTCGAAGTACCTACGAGCAGTACTTC.